One sample yielded the 23 T cell receptor beta chains listed below, sequenced in a study of blood T cell repertoires in COVID-19. Assay: immunoSEQ multiplex PCR; the TCRdb copy retains only in-frame clones and omits some. The sample includes about 150,000 clones, roughly 86% seen only once; the top ten take about 16%. The sample comprised peripheral blood. The receptors derive from a human donor with acute or convalescent COVID-19. The donor label of this sample is uncertain.

The genes are TRBV7-9 and TRBJ1-2; D may be TRBD1 (6 bases). CDR1 SEHNR and CDR2 FQNEAQ come from the germline V gene (reference sequence). V was pared by 5 bases and J by 8 bases, with 15 bases between. The CDR3 extends over 13 amino acids. The CDR3 region has the DNA TGTGCCAGCAGCCCCAACAGGGTGGAAGGCTACACCTTC. Its protein is CASSPNRVEGYTF.

The chain couples TRBV3-1 (or the pseudogene TRBV3-2) to TRBJ1-2; D gene uncertain. CDR1 LGHDT and CDR2 YNNKEL come from the germline V gene (reference sequence). Between the trimmed V and J ends, which lost 1 base and 4 bases, there was a span of 13 bases. The CDR3 has 15 amino acids. CDR3 in amino acids: CASSQGESISYGYTF. As DNA, the CDR3 is TGTGCCAGCAGCCAAGGAGAATCAATAAGCTATGGCTACACCTTC.

V usage is TRBV27 and J usage is TRBJ1-1; D not resolved. Germline loops: CDR1 MNHEY, CDR2 SMNVEV (reference sequence). The V gene lost 8 bases and the J gene lost 0 bases, with 7 bases spanning the gap. CDR3 size: 12 residues. CDR3 sequence reads: CASADMNTEAFF. The CDR3 region has the DNA TGTGCCAGCGCAGATATGAACACTGAAGCTTTCTTT.

The CDR3 DNA is TGCGCCAGCAGCTTGGAGGGATCCCCAGGGGGCTACACCTTC. It is translated as CASSLEGSPGGYTF. This sequence joins TRBV5-1 and TRBJ1-2, with D perhaps TRBD1 (5 bases). V was cut by 0 bases and J by 8 bases, with 14 bases left in between. CDR1 and CDR2 from the germline V gene are SGHRS and YFSETQ. The length of the CDR3 is 14 residues.

This clone was seen a single time. The chain recombines TRBV3-1 (or the pseudogene TRBV3-2) with TRBJ1-4; unclear D gene. The germline V gene has CDR1 LGHDT and CDR2 YNNKEL (reference sequence). This CDR3 region has 14 residues. Trimming shortened V by 2 bases and J by 8 bases, and 12 bases separated the two germline ends. The CDR3 sequence is CASSQLAGGEKLFF. CDR3 coding DNA: TGTGCCAGCAGCCAACTCGCCGGAGGGGAAAAACTGTTTTTT.

The rearrangement links TRBV27 to TRBJ1-6; D is possibly TRBD1 (5 bases). CDR3 length: 13 residues. V was clipped by 6 bases and J by 10 bases, with 13 bases between them. The V gene's germline CDR1 is MNHEY and CDR2 SMNVEV (reference sequence). For the CDR3, the DNA is TGTGCCAGCAGCTCACGTGGGGGGTCACCCCTCCACTTT. Translating it yields CASSSRGGSPLHF.

The gene calls are TRBV15 and TRBJ2-6, with 9 bases identical to TRBD1. CDR3 size: 18 residues. CDR1 and CDR2 from the germline V gene are LNHNV and YYDKDF (reference sequence). V shed 5 bases, J shed 0 bases, and the junction held 8 bases outside the gene matches. CDR3 sequence reads: CATSFRQGVSSGANVLTF. The CDR3 DNA reads as TGTGCCACCAGCTTCCGACAGGGGGTGAGCTCTGGGGCCAACGTCCTGACTTTC.

The chain has TRBV5-1 and TRBJ1-2; a weak D match, TRBD1 (5 bases). Germline lookup yields CDR1 SGHRS and CDR2 YFSETQ. V lost 0 bases, J lost 4 bases, and 16 bases lay in between. The CDR3 spans 16 residues. The CDR3 is CASSLVLGAVGYGYTF. The CDR3 bases are TGCGCCAGCAGCTTGGTTTTAGGGGCAGTCGGCTATGGCTACACCTTC.

V and J are TRBV5-1 and TRBJ1-4; the D gene is possibly TRBD1 (5 bases). V lost 4 bases to trimming and J lost 0 bases, with 19 bases between them. Germline CDR1 SGHRS, CDR2 YFSETQ. The CDR3 spans 18 residues. CDR3: CASSPAVTAWTTNEKLFF. The CDR3 DNA is TGCGCCAGCAGCCCGGCGGTGACAGCCTGGACAACTAATGAAAAACTGTTTTTT.

This clone was seen only once. The chain joins TRBV30 to TRBJ1-2, with 9 bases aligning to TRBD1. The V gene end was trimmed by 0 bases and the J gene end by 6 bases; junction bases not matched to a gene: 14. Germline V lookup: CDR1 GTSNPN, CDR2 SVGIG (reference sequence). This CDR3 spans 17 amino acids. The CDR3 loop is CAWSVSLQGASEDGYTF. CDR3 nucleotide sequence: TGTGCCTGGAGTGTATCTTTACAGGGGGCGTCCGAGGATGGCTACACCTTC.

V gene TRBV19 combines with J gene TRBJ1-5; unclear D gene. The CDR3 consists of 12 residues. Germline values: CDR1 LNHDA, CDR2 SQIVND (reference sequence). Trimming pared 9 bases from V and 5 bases from J, leaving 11 bases between. The CDR3 bases are TGTGCCAGCCAGAGAGGTGATCAGCCCCAGCATTTT. It codes for CASQRGDQPQHF.

V usage is TRBV18 and J usage is TRBJ2-1; 7 nucleotides match TRBD2. V lost 6 bases and J lost 6; bases outside the gene matches: 14. CDR1 is KGHSH, CDR2 LQKENI, per germline. This CDR3 has 16 amino acids. Here the CDR3 reads CASSPGSMTSSNEQFF. DNA of the CDR3: TGTGCCAGCTCGCCGGGCTCCATGACTAGCAGCAATGAGCAGTTCTTC.

The rearrangement links TRBV19 to TRBJ2-1; 9 bases map to TRBD2. Germline-derived CDR1 and CDR2 are LNHDA and SQIVND (reference sequence). V lost 3 bases, J lost 5 bases, and 2 bases stayed unmatched. CDR3 length equals 14 residues. In DNA, the CDR3 is TGTGCCAGTAGTATTCTAGCGGGGCACAATGAGCAGTTCTTC. Translated, it gives CASSILAGHNEQFF.

The chain employs TRBV30 and TRBJ2-5; tentatively, D is TRBD2 (6 bases). Germline-derived CDR1 and CDR2 are GTSNPN and SVGIG (reference sequence). The CDR3 loop spans 15 amino acids. The V gene lost 5 bases and the J gene lost 6 bases, with 22 bases spanning the gap. In nucleotides, the CDR3 is TGTGCCTGGGGCAAGATTGGCGGGATTGGGAAGACCCAGTACTTC. This codes for CAWGKIGGIGKTQYF.

The gene calls are TRBV7-9 and TRBJ1-4; D remains ambiguous. V gave up 5 bases and J gave up 4 bases, with 20 bases separating them. The CDR3 runs to 17 residues. CDR1 is SEHNR and CDR2 is FQNEAQ in the germline V gene (reference sequence). In DNA, the CDR3 is TGTGCCAGCAGCCGGGGAGGAGCCCACCGGTTTAATGAAAAACTGTTTTTT. Translation gives CASSRGGAHRFNEKLFF.

The rearrangement links TRBV2 to TRBJ1-2; D ambiguous. The germline gives CDR1 SNHLY, CDR2 FYNNEI. Trimming took off 8 bases at V and 2 bases at J, with 9 bases between the two ends. This CDR3 contains 12 residues. The CDR3 DNA reads as TGTGCCAGCCGTCCGGGGAACTATGGCTACACCTTC. Protein: CASRPGNYGYTF.

The rearrangement joins TRBV9 to TRBJ1-1; D not certain. Per germline, CDR1 SGDLS and CDR2 YYNGEE. V gave up 0 bases and J gave up 1 base, with 7 bases separating them. The length of the CDR3 is 14 residues. The CDR3 region has the DNA TGTGCCAGCAGCGTAGAACCAGGGAACACTGAAGCTTTCTTT. As protein: CASSVEPGNTEAFF.

This clone turned up a few times. The rearrangement joins TRBV4-3 to TRBJ1-2; no clear D gene. Trimming shortened V by 3 bases and J by 3 bases, and 8 bases separated the two germline ends. Germline assignment: CDR1 LGHNA and CDR2 YSLEER. This CDR3 comprises 13 residues. CDR3 residues: CASSQAGDYGYTF. CDR3 bases: TGCGCCAGCAGCCAGGCCGGGGACTATGGCTACACCTTC.

This clone has only one observation. The chain has TRBV6-5 and TRBJ2-7; 8 bases agree with TRBD2. There are 14 residues in the CDR3. Germline V gives CDR1 MNHEY, CDR2 SVGAGI. Trimming removed 7 bases from V and 4 bases from J; junction bases left unmatched: 9. Here the CDR3 DNA reads TGTGCCAGCACAGCCGGGGGGGTACCGTACGAGCAGTACTTC. It translates to CASTAGGVPYEQYF.

This chain joins TRBV3-1 (or the pseudogene TRBV3-2) and TRBJ2-5, with D possibly matching TRBD2 (5 bases). The CDR3 contains 13 residues. The germline V gene encodes CDR1 LGHDT and CDR2 YNNKEL (reference sequence). V dropped 4 bases and J dropped 2 bases, with 8 bases sitting between them. Here the CDR3 reads CASSPRGQETQYF. In DNA form, the CDR3 reads TGTGCCAGCAGCCCCCGAGGGCAAGAGACCCAGTACTTC.

The V gene is TRBV7-2, the J gene TRBJ1-4; 11 nucleotides match TRBD1. V gave up 5 bases and J gave up 10 bases; unmatched junction bases: 6. The V gene's germline CDR1 is SGHTA and CDR2 FQGNSA. The CDR3 extends over 14 amino acids. The CDR3 DNA reads TGTGCCAGCAGCGTCGGGGACAGGGGGAGAAAACTGTTTTTT. This translates into CASSVGDRGRKLFF.

This clone was seen once. V is TRBV5-1 and J is TRBJ2-6; D remains ambiguous. The length of the CDR3 is 16 residues. V was shortened by 0 bases and J by 1 base, with 8 bases between the two germline ends. Germline CDR1 is SGHRS and CDR2 is YFSETQ. The CDR3 nucleotides are TGCGCCAGCAGCTTGGGACACCCGTCTGGGGCCAACGTCCTGACTTTC. Its protein is CASSLGHPSGANVLTF.

V is TRBV3-1 (or the pseudogene TRBV3-2) and J is TRBJ1-3; maybe TRBD1 (5 bases). Germline values: CDR1 LGHDT, CDR2 YNNKEL (reference sequence). The ends were cut back, 3 bases at V and 2 bases at J, with 8 bases in the middle. CDR3 length: 14 amino acids. The CDR3 DNA is TGTGCCAGCAGCCAGGGGGGAACTGGAAACACCATATATTTT. It codes for CASSQGGTGNTIYF.